What follows are 19 T cell receptor beta chains derived from one specimen sequenced in a study of Graves' ophthalmopathy and Graves' hyperthyroidism. Amplification from RNA transcripts yielded the TCR beta CDR3 regions. An initial RT-PCR round employing HTBI primers preceded a second-round multiplex PCR. TCRdb analysed the multiplex PCR reads with MiXCR anew, one entry per CDR3 protein. The table records 650,000 to 800,000 distinct CDR3 sequences, about two fifths of them present only once. Material: peripheral blood. Receptor source: an adult man with Graves' ophthalmopathy.

This clonotype was seen a handful of times. One base away lies a much larger clone, so this may be a sequencing read error. The conserved phenylalanine or tryptophan is not found at the CDR3 terminus, so this likely reflects a read error. The chain has TRBV29-1 and TRBJ2-7; 9 nucleotides align to TRBD2. The CDR3 is 14 residues long. Germline V CDR1 and CDR2: SQVTM, ANQGSEA. V lost 3 bases and J lost 7; bases outside the gene matches: 10. The CDR3 spells CSVDSRAGGQEQYS. CDR3 bases: TGCAGCGTTGACTCGCGTGCGGGAGGGCAAGAGCAGTACTCC.

This clonotype came up many times. The chain combines TRBV2 with TRBJ1-5; D remains ambiguous. Germline CDR1 SNHLY, CDR2 FYNNEI. Trimming removed 0 bases at V and 6 bases at J, with 12 bases between. This CDR3 has 15 residues. The CDR3 spells CASSEARTLGQPQHF. The CDR3 DNA follows: TGTGCCAGCAGTGAAGCCAGGACGTTAGGTCAGCCCCAGCATTTT.

This clonotype was seen at least ten times. The chain carries TRBV19 and TRBJ1-5; D ambiguous. This CDR3 comprises 16 residues. Between the trimmed V and J ends, which lost 1 base and 0 bases, there was a span of 10 bases. The germline V gene has CDR1 LNHDA and CDR2 SQIVND (reference sequence). The CDR3, as DNA: TGTGCCAGTAGTATAGCGACAACGTATAGCAATCAGCCCCAGCATTTT. The encoded protein is CASSIATTYSNQPQHF.

Ten or more counts support this clonotype. V usage is TRBV10-3 and J usage is TRBJ1-3; 8 positions match TRBD1. The junction had 3 bases not matched to a gene; V was cut back by 2 bases and J by 3 bases. CDR1 and CDR2 (germline): ENHRY, SYGVKD. The CDR3 contains 15 residues. The CDR3 protein is CAISEGQGFGNTIYF. The CDR3 DNA follows: TGTGCCATCAGTGAGGGACAGGGATTTGGAAACACCATATATTTT.

As for this clonotype: A much more abundant neighbour one base away suggests this may be a read error. V usage is TRBV7-9 and J usage is TRBJ2-5; D tentatively reads TRBD1 or TRBD2 (5 bases each). This CDR3 has 14 residues. Between the trimmed V and J ends, which lost 5 bases and 2 bases, there was a span of 12 bases. Looked up from germline, CDR1 is SEHNR and CDR2 is FQNEAQ (reference sequence). CDR3 loop: CASSETWGQETQYF. CDR3 coding DNA: TGTGCCAGCAGCGAGACCTGGGGGCAAGAGACCCAGTACTTC. Combining the CDR3 with reference TRBV7-9 and TRBJ2-5 gives the whole variable domain DTGVSQNPRHKITKRGQNVTFRCDPISEHNRLYWYRQTLGQGPEFLTYFQNEAQLEKSRLLSDRFSAERPKGSFSTLEIQRTEQGDSAMYLCASSETWGQETQYFGPGTRLLVL.

This clonotype was picked up many times. The chain joins TRBV4-3 to TRBJ1-2; TRBD1 aligns across 7 bases. The germline V gene has CDR1 LGHNA and CDR2 YSLEER. The ends lost 3 bases at V and 6 bases at J; junction bases unmatched: 10. The CDR3 is made up of 15 amino acids. CDR3 sequence (DNA): TGCGCCAGCAGCCAGGAACAGGGGTACTTGGATGGCTACACCTTC. Amino acids: CASSQEQGYLDGYTF.

The count of this clonotype is one. CDR3 sequence (DNA): TGTGCCAGCAGTGAAGGGGGACTAGGCGTTATCGGTATCTACGAGCAGTACTTC. Protein sequence: CASSEGGLGVIGIYEQYF. The chain has TRBV2 and TRBJ2-7; 8 nucleotides align to TRBD2. Germline V gene sequence: CDR1 SNHLY, CDR2 FYNNEI. The CDR3 is 18 residues long. Trimming took 1 base from V and 3 from J; bases not matched to a gene: 14.

Remarks on this clonotype: The CDR3 does not close with the conserved phenylalanine or tryptophan, likely indicating a read error. The CDR3 sequence: CAIIDSDSHSNQPQHY. The CDR3 DNA is TGTGCCATCATTGATTCGGACAGTCATAGCAATCAGCCCCAGCATTAT. The chain is built from TRBV10-3 and TRBJ1-5; tentatively, D is TRBD1 (6 bases). CDR3 length equals 16 residues. Trimming removed 7 bases from V and 0 bases from J, with 16 bases in between. CDR1 is ENHRY and CDR2 is SYGVKD in the germline V gene.

Ten or more counts support this clonotype. The chain joins TRBV20-1 to TRBJ1-2; no definite D call. This CDR3 region has 13 residues. Germline CDR1 DFQATT, CDR2 SNEGSKA (reference sequence). V lost 3 bases and J 0 bases, leaving 8 bases between the germline ends. The CDR3 nucleotides read TGCAGTGCTAGGCCAGACTCTAACTATGGCTACACCTTC. Translation gives CSARPDSNYGYTF.

This clonotype was recorded many times. V gene TRBV2 combines with J gene TRBJ2-7; unclear D gene. This CDR3 region has 12 residues. Trimming pared 4 bases from V and 3 bases from J, leaving 7 bases between. CDR1 SNHLY and CDR2 FYNNEI come from the germline V gene. The CDR3 here is CASSVTSYEQYF. The CDR3 coding sequence is TGTGCCAGCAGTGTCACGAGCTACGAGCAGTACTTC.

Remarks on this clonotype: A much more abundant neighbour one base away suggests this may be a read error. The chain employs TRBV9 and TRBJ1-1, with D unclear. Trimming cost V 0 bases and J 6 bases, with 15 bases left between them. Germline loops: CDR1 SGDLS, CDR2 YYNGEE. The CDR3 runs to 15 residues. CDR3 DNA sequence: TGTGCCAGCAGCGTAGGTGCCTCCCGTGGCGCTGAAGCTTTCTTT. Protein sequence: CASSVGASRGAEAFF.

This clonotype was found a few times. The chain has TRBV5-5 and TRBJ2-7; 8 positions agree with TRBD2. The CDR3 consists of 16 residues. Germline lookup yields CDR1 SGHKS and CDR2 YYEKEE (reference sequence). V shed 4 bases and J 3 bases; nucleotides not matched to a gene: 12. DNA for the CDR3: TGTGCCAGCAGCCCCGTATCAGCGGGAGATTTCTACGAGCAGTACTTC. Amino acid sequence: CASSPVSAGDFYEQYF.

This clonotype showed up just a few times. The chain couples TRBV19 to TRBJ1-3; weak D call: TRBD1 (6 bases). The V and J ends lost 8 bases and 3 bases respectively, with 11 bases between them. The CDR3 totals 13 residues. Germline V lookup: CDR1 LNHDA, CDR2 SQIVND (reference sequence). CDR3 coding DNA: TGTGCCAGTCAACAGGGAAATGGAAACACCATATATTTT. Translation gives CASQQGNGNTIYF.

Worth noting for this clonotype: This sequence may be a read error, since a much larger clone differs from it by one base. The chain carries TRBV5-5 and TRBJ1-6; D ambiguous. The CDR3 is made up of 15 amino acids. The V gene lost 2 bases and the J gene lost 11 bases, with 17 bases spanning the gap. Germline lookup yields CDR1 SGHKS and CDR2 YYEKEE (reference sequence). The CDR3 DNA is TGTGCCAGCAGCTTAAGGGCAGGAGGTTGTGCACCCCTCCACTTT. This codes for CASSLRAGGCAPLHF.

This clonotype was picked up many times. This chain joins TRBV20-1 and TRBJ2-7; TRBD1 or TRBD2 may be the D gene (5 bases each). From germline, CDR1 is DFQATT and CDR2 SNEGSKA (reference sequence). V lost 5 bases and J lost 2, with 10 bases in between. The CDR3 is made up of 12 amino acids. In nucleotides, the CDR3 is TGCAGTGCTTCGGGACGGCCCTACGAGCAGTACTTC. It yields the protein CSASGRPYEQYF.

The gene calls are TRBV9 and TRBJ1-1; 10 bases map to TRBD1. CDR1 is SGDLS and CDR2 is YYNGEE in the germline V gene. The CDR3 consists of 17 residues. The trim removed 4 bases at V and 4 bases at J, leaving 13 bases unmatched. For the CDR3, the DNA is TGTGCCAGCAGCCGCCCGGGACAGGGGACGATTGCCACTGAAGCTTTCTTT. Encoded protein: CASSRPGQGTIATEAFF.

This clonotype was recorded at least ten times. This chain connects TRBV15 to TRBJ1-6; 8 nucleotides match TRBD1. Per germline, CDR1 LNHNV and CDR2 YYDKDF (reference sequence). Trimming removed 2 bases from V and 9 bases from J; junction bases left unmatched: 6. The CDR3 extends over 15 amino acids. The DNA for the CDR3 is TGTGCCACCAGCAGACAGGGGGCCTTAGGTTCACCCCTCCACTTT. It yields the protein CATSRQGALGSPLHF.

The DNA for the CDR3 is TGTGCCAGCAACTTTAGGGGACAGGGGGAAGTCGCTTTCTTT. It specifies CASNFRGQGEVAFF. The chain couples TRBV6-1 to TRBJ1-1, with 11 bases lining up with TRBD1. The CDR3 extends over 14 amino acids. V gave up 7 bases and J gave up 11 bases; unmatched junction bases: 12. Germline lookup yields CDR1 MNHNS and CDR2 SASEGT.

This sequence joins TRBV4-1 and TRBJ1-4; perhaps TRBD1 as D (6 bases). V was shortened by 6 bases and J by 0 bases, with 11 bases between the two germline ends. Germline CDR1 is MGHRA and CDR2 is YSYEKL. The CDR3 is made up of 15 amino acids. In DNA, the CDR3 is TGCGCCAGCAGTCCCAGGGGACCAACTAATGAAAAACTGTTTTTT. Amino acids: CASSPRGPTNEKLFF.